This T cell receptor beta chain was profiled in a study of T cells in Graves' hyperthyroidism and ophthalmopathy (dated by TCRdb to the late 2010s). Regarding the study in general: Peripheral blood samples were taken at initial diagnosis, before any treatment was given. A discovery cohort of roughly 100 patients, about 40 with Graves' ophthalmopathy and approximately 60 with stable Graves' hyperthyroidism, was used to find distinguishing TCR V-J signatures. Whether ophthalmopathy could be predicted prospectively was tested in an independent validation cohort made up of some 20 hyperthyroidism patients plus 17 patients who later progressed to ophthalmopathy. The approximately 100 discovery patients were randomly split 7:3 into training and test sets. In about six Graves' hyperthyroidism patients, the study also compared T-cell repertoires from thyroid tissue with T-cell repertoires from blood. After blood sampling, hyperthyroidism patients were treated with methimazole at a starting dose of 30 mg daily, and ophthalmopathy patients were treated with high-dose intravenous methylprednisolone. The paper describes TCR Vbeta CDR3 sequencing of some 130 peripheral blood samples, made up of 43 ophthalmopathy patients, 70 to 75 hyperthyroidism patients and 17 progressor patients.

Stable Graves' hyperthyroidism was defined as the absence of progression to ophthalmopathy over 18 months of follow-up. The hyperthyroidism patients were between 18 and 65 years old and newly diagnosed, with a disease duration of less than 2 months. Exclusion was applied to patients with uncontrolled infections, other autoimmune diseases, pregnancy or lactation. Diagnoses were based on clinical symptoms, serum thyroxine and TRAb, thyroid ultrasound and orbital computed tomography. Ficoll-Paque density gradient centrifugation was used to isolate PBMCs from approximately 11 ml of fresh peripheral blood. Total RNA was extracted with Trizol reagent, and quality was checked on an Agilent 2100 Bioanalyzer. The TCR beta CDR3 regions were amplified from RNA transcripts. The first round of RT-PCR for the TCR CDR3 was performed with the HTBI primer set and the Qiagen OneStep RT-PCR kit. A second multiplex PCR round built the libraries, followed by size selection and purification. The libraries were sequenced on an Illumina HiSeq2000 using paired-end 100 bp reads. The paper's data handling went like this. SOAPnuke was used to process the raw data, throwing out any read that contained adapters or uncalled bases, had a mean Phred below 15, or lacked an exact constant-primer or identifier match. COPE v1.2.5 was used to merge the high-quality paired reads, and each unique nucleotide sequence was defined as a clonotype. MiTCR v1.1 was used to align clonotypes to the IMGT TRBV, TRBD and TRBJ reference segments. Only V-J combinations with frequency above 0.0001, covering 99% to 99.2% of repertoires, were analysed. The TCS score was defined as F50 (clonal expansion) divided by E x V (chaos), with BLOSUM62-based TCRdist calculated between CDR3 peptides within each V-J. Welch's t-statistics and random forest reduced fewer than 550 V-J features to 10 to 15, which were used in a naive Bayes classifier (R e1071). The public reads were run again by TCRdb, first through fastp at Q25 and then through MiXCR, and only productive beta chains were kept. Rows with one shared CDR3 protein collapse into an entry with the most common genes and DNA. What appears here as the V and J calls and clone size reflects TCRdb's work, not the paper's. The sample table contains about 400,000 distinct CDR3 sequences; only one count was recorded for 15% of them. The ten largest clonotypes hold 30% to 35% of the sample.

Concerning this clonotype itself: Its specific antigen is unknown. One base away there is no much larger clone; base qualities are not given.

The germline V gene gives CDR1 as KGHSH and CDR2 as LQKENI. At the junction V is shortened by 5 bases and J by 5 bases, with 16 bases in between. The CDR3 contains 16 residues, cysteine and phenylalanine counted. Only CDR3 DNA is held: 48 bases, read in frame from base 1. Study-wide conclusions, independent of this receptor: Most expanded thyroid clonotypes (frequency above 0.001) were also detected in blood, a finding suggesting that blood repertoires may reflect thyroid immune responses. In cross-validation, a model built on a 13 V-J signature told ophthalmopathy apart from stable hyperthyroidism with 87.88% sensitivity and approximately 84% specificity, and in testing the same model reached 80%/75%. No statistical method was used to fix the sample size in advance, and group allocation was not hidden from the investigators. In validation, the model predicted progression to ophthalmopathy a median of approximately 6.6 months before onset, with roughly 71% sensitivity and just under 75% specificity.

The clonotype comes from a woman aged 30 to 39 with Graves' hyperthyroidism. The chain is assembled from TRBV18 and TRBJ1-6; the D gene remains uncertain. Sequenced: blood. DNA sequence: TGTGCCAGCTCAACCAACGGGGTTGGCAATAATTCACCCCTCCACTTT. The resulting protein is CASSTNGVGNNSPLHF. Here the CDR3 is joined to the reference TRBV18 and TRBJ1-6 genes, and the full variable domain is: NAGVMQNPRHLVRRRGQEARLRCSPMKGHSHVYWYRQLPEEGLKFMVYLQKENIIDESGMPKERFSAEFPKEGPSILRIQQVVRGDSAAYFCASSTNGVGNNSPLHFGNGTRLTVT.